This entry lists 4 T cell receptor beta chains sequenced from one sample in a study of tumor-infiltrating lymphocytes in primary liver carcinoma. Blood RNA was derived from unsorted whole blood, and germline DNA was extracted too. The researchers produced TCR beta cDNA from roughly 550 ng total RNA with a constant-region primer. Employing slightly modified ARM-PCR, three nested multiplex PCR rounds were run, and these gave rise to the TCR beta libraries. With TRBV1-TRBV30 forward primers and a C-beta reverse primer, the first two PCR rounds were run for approximately 10 cycles each. A single record per CDR3 protein comes from TCRdb applying MiXCR to the multiplex PCR reads. The data contain 250,000 to 400,000 distinct CDR3 sequences, 65% of them singletons. Sequenced sample: peripheral blood. These receptors came from a man aged 40-50 years with primary liver carcinoma and hepatitis B virus infection.

The V gene is TRBV28, the J gene TRBJ2-5; 11 nucleotides line up with TRBD1. The CDR3 loop spans 15 amino acids. From germline, CDR1 is MDHEN and CDR2 SYDVKM. Germline trimming cut 4 bases from V and 5 bases from J; bases unmatched to any gene: 6. The CDR3 sequence is CASSSGQGVRETQYF. CDR3 nucleotide sequence: TGTGCCAGCAGTTCGGGACAGGGGGTCAGGGAGACCCAGTACTTC.

As concerns this clonotype: A read error may explain this, as a much larger clone is one base away. The CDR3 carries no conserved terminal phenylalanine or tryptophan, so it likely arises from a read error. The rearrangement links TRBV6-1 to TRBJ2-1; 12 nucleotides line up with TRBD2. There are 15 residues in the CDR3. The germline V gene has CDR1 MNHNS and CDR2 SASEGT. The ends lost 7 bases at V and 10 bases at J; junction bases unmatched: 11. The CDR3 nucleotides are TGTGCCAGCACCGGACATCTTGGACTAGCGGGGGAGCAGTTCCTC. Residues: CASTGHLGLAGEQFL.

This clonotype was seen ten or more times. The CDR3 loop is CSVGSGGNQPQHF. The CDR3 region has the DNA TGCAGCGTTGGCAGCGGGGGCAATCAGCCCCAGCATTTT. The chain employs TRBV29-1 and TRBJ1-5; no clear D. This CDR3 has 13 amino acids. The V gene's germline CDR1 is SQVTM and CDR2 ANQGSEA. V lost 4 bases and J lost 2, with 9 bases in between.

This clonotype was found a few times. This sequence joins TRBV28 and TRBJ1-6; 9 bases fit TRBD1. The germline gives CDR1 MDHEN, CDR2 SYDVKM. The CDR3 runs to 13 residues. V shed 10 bases and J 10 bases; nucleotides not matched to a gene: 8. CDR3 residues: CATYGTGNSPLHF. DNA of the CDR3: TGTGCCACCTACGGGACAGGGAACTCACCCCTCCACTTT. The complete variable domain, with remaining parts taken from reference TRBV28 and TRBJ1-6, reads DVKVTQSSRYLVKRTGEKVFLECVQDMDHENMFWYRQDPGLGLRLIYFSYDVKMKEKGDIPEGYSVSREKKERFSLILESASTNQTSMYLCATYGTGNSPLHFGNGTRLTVT.